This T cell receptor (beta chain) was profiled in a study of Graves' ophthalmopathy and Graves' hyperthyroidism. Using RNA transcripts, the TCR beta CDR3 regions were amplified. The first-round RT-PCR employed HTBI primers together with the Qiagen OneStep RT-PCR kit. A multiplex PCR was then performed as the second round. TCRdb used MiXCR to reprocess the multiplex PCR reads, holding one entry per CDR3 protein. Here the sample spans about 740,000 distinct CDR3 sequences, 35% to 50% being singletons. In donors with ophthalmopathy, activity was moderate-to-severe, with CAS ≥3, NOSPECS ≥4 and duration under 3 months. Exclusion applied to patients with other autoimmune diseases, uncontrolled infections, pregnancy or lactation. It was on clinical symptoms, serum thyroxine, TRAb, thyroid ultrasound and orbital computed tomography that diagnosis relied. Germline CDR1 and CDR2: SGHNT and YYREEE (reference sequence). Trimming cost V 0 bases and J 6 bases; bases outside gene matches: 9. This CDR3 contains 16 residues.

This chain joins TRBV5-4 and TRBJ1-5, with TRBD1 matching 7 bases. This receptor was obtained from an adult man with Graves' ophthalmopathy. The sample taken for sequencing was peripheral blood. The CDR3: CASSLDQGAGGQPQHF. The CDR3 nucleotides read TGTGCCAGCAGCTTGGACCAAGGGGCAGGGGGTCAGCCCCAGCATTTT.